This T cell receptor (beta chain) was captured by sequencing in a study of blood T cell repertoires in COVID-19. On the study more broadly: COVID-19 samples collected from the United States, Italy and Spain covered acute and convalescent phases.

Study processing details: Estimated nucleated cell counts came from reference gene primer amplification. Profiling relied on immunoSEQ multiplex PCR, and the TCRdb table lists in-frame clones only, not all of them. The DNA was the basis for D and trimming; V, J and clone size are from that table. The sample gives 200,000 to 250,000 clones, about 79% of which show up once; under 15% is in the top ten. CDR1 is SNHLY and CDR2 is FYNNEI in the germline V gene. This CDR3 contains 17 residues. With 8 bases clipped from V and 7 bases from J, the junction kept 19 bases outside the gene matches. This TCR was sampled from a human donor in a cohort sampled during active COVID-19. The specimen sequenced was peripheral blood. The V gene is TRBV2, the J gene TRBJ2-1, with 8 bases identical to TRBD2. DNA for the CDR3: TGTGCCAGCCATGGACGCACCTCGGGACTAGTCTTTAATGAGCAGTTCTTC. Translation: CASHGRTSGLVFNEQFF. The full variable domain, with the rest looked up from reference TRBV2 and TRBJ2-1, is EPEVTQTPSHQVTQMGQEVILRCVPISNHLYFYWYRQILGQKVEFLVSFYNNEISEKSEIFDDQFSVERPDGSNFTLKIRSTKLEDSAMYFCASHGRTSGLVFNEQFFGPGTRLTVL.